What follows are 15 T cell receptor beta chains derived from one specimen sequenced in a study of Ad26.COV2.S vaccination and SARS-CoV-2 variants. Treatment meaning: about 20 received Ad26.COV2.S at low or high dose, single or two shots; several received placebo; per-sample allocation not given. Vaccine and placebo recipients were sampled on day 63 after the first injection. Using immunoSEQ multiplex PCR, the repertoire was profiled, and TCRdb retains in-frame clones only, with some absent. The sample shows roughly 500,000 clones, 89% of them seen only once. This specimen consisted of peripheral blood, obtained in a trial of Ad26.COV2.S vaccine versus placebo. The receptors here all came from a person aged 18-65 years who received the Ad26.COV2.S COVID-19 vaccine or a placebo.

This clone occurred once. In DNA, the CDR3 is TGCGCCAGCAGCCAGACAGGGGTGGGGCAGTATTTT. Its translation: CASSQTGVGQYF. The chain has TRBV5-1 and TRBJ2-3, with 8 bases identical to TRBD1. Per the germline V gene, CDR1 is SGHRS and CDR2 is YFSETQ. The CDR3 is 12 amino acids. The V and J ends lost 4 bases and 11 bases, in that order; junction bases with no gene match: 6.

This clone was seen just once. Here the CDR3 reads CAISESEDGNTEAFF. Here the CDR3 DNA reads TGTGCCATCAGTGAGTCGGAAGATGGCAACACTGAAGCTTTCTTT. V and J are TRBV10-3 and TRBJ1-1; D gene uncertain. The CDR3 extends over 15 amino acids. V lost 0 bases to trimming and J lost 2 bases, with 10 bases between them. Germline CDR1 reads ENHRY; CDR2 reads SYGVKD.

This chain links TRBV5-1 with TRBJ1-1; D gene uncertain. Germline V lookup: CDR1 SGHRS, CDR2 YFSETQ. The CDR3 spans 14 residues. The V end lost 5 bases, the J end lost 4 bases, and 15 bases lay between the germline ends. CDR3 in DNA: TGCGCCAGCAGTTCCGATAGGCCAAGCACTGAAGCTTTCTTT. The encoded protein is CASSSDRPSTEAFF.

This chain connects TRBV6-5 to TRBJ2-2; D perhaps matches TRBD2 (6 bases). V lost 7 bases and J 3 bases, leaving 9 bases between the germline ends. Germline V gene sequence: CDR1 MNHEY, CDR2 SVGAGI. This CDR3 region has 13 residues. The CDR3 loop is CASNRRDTGELFF. As DNA, the CDR3 is TGTGCCAGCAATAGGAGGGACACCGGGGAGCTGTTTTTT.

V gene TRBV24-1 combines with J gene TRBJ2-7; 9 bases align to TRBD1. Germline lookup yields CDR1 KGHDR and CDR2 SFDVKD. The CDR3 is 15 amino acids. Trimming removed 8 bases from V and 6 bases from J; junction bases left unmatched: 13. The CDR3 DNA is TGTGCCACCATCCCGGGACAGGGACAGGAAGGCGAGCAGTACGTC. This encodes CATIPGQGQEGEQYV.

V gene TRBV27 combines with J gene TRBJ2-1; the match to TRBD1 covers 9 bases. CDR3 length: 15 residues. The germline V gene encodes CDR1 MNHEY and CDR2 SMNVEV (reference sequence). V dropped 6 bases and J dropped 6; count of bases not matched to a gene: 9. Here the CDR3 DNA reads TGTGCCAGCAGCACGGGACAGGGCCTCCCCAATGAGCAGTTCTTC. Amino acid sequence: CASSTGQGLPNEQFF.

The chain carries TRBV25-1 and TRBJ2-5; no clear D. Germline lookup yields CDR1 MGHDK and CDR2 SYGVNS. The CDR3 extends over 18 amino acids. Trimming took off 3 bases at V and 3 bases at J, with 23 bases between the two ends. CDR3 amino acids: CASSDPLKWSEVEETQYF. The CDR3 DNA reads TGTGCCAGCAGTGACCCCTTGAAGTGGAGTGAGGTTGAAGAGACCCAGTACTTC.

This clone was counted between two and nine times. This chain connects TRBV29-1 to TRBJ1-1; D gene unclear. Trimming took off 2 bases at V and 1 base at J, with 5 bases between the two ends. This CDR3 has 12 residues. The germline gives CDR1 SQVTM, CDR2 ANQGSEA. The DNA of the CDR3 is TGCAGCGTTGAACAGACGAACACTGAAGCTTTCTTT. Its protein is CSVEQTNTEAFF.

The chain recombines TRBV25-1 with TRBJ2-4; perhaps TRBD1 as D (5 bases). V was cut by 1 base and J by 3 bases, with 13 bases left in between. Germline V gives CDR1 MGHDK, CDR2 SYGVNS. The CDR3 loop spans 16 amino acids. CDR3 loop: CASSESQDPGKNIQYF. The CDR3 bases are TGTGCCAGCAGTGAATCACAGGATCCTGGCAAAAACATTCAGTACTTC.

Here the CDR3 reads CASSPGQGGGNQPQHF. CDR3 coding DNA: TGTGCCAGCTCGCCGGGACAGGGTGGCGGCAATCAGCCCCAGCATTTT. The chain couples TRBV18 to TRBJ1-5, with TRBD1 matching 9 bases. With V trimmed by 6 bases and J by 2 bases, 8 bases remained unmatched. The germline V gene has CDR1 KGHSH and CDR2 LQKENI. The CDR3 is made up of 16 amino acids. The whole variable domain, filled in from reference TRBV18 and TRBJ1-5, reads NAGVMQNPRHLVRRRGQEARLRCSPMKGHSHVYWYRQLPEEGLKFMVYLQKENIIDESGMPKERFSAEFPKEGPSILRIQQVVRGDSAAYFCASSPGQGGGNQPQHFGDGTRLSIL.

This clone showed up just once. The rearrangement links TRBV7-9 to TRBJ1-2, with TRBD1 matching 8 bases. This CDR3 region has 13 residues. Trimming at V came to 3 bases and at J to 11 bases, leaving 8 bases not matched to a gene. Germline values: CDR1 SEHNR, CDR2 FQNEAQ (reference sequence). In DNA form, the CDR3 reads TGTGCCAGCAGCTTGACAGGGGAAGGAAGGTACACCTTC. Translating it yields CASSLTGEGRYTF.

The chain joins TRBV7-2 to TRBJ2-2, with 12 positions matching TRBD2. With V trimmed by 5 bases and J by 6 bases, 4 bases remained unmatched. Germline loops: CDR1 SGHTA, CDR2 FQGNSA. The CDR3 consists of 15 residues. CDR3 in amino acids: CASSLSSGRAGELFF. The DNA for the CDR3 is TGTGCCAGCAGCCTCTCTAGCGGGAGGGCCGGGGAGCTGTTTTTT.

V and J are TRBV24-1 and TRBJ1-2; D unclear. The V and J ends lost 7 bases and 6 bases respectively, with 14 bases between them. This CDR3 is built from 13 residues. Germline CDR1 KGHDR, CDR2 SFDVKD. DNA for the CDR3: TGTGCCACCAGCAGGAAGAACAACGATGGCTACACCTTC. Protein product: CATSRKNNDGYTF.

The V gene is TRBV6-1, the J gene TRBJ2-3; D unresolved. Trimming took 0 bases from V and 0 from J, leaving 7 bases between them. CDR3 length equals 15 residues. CDR1 is MNHNS and CDR2 is SASEGT in the germline V gene. The CDR3 spells CASSEASYSTDTQYF. CDR3 sequence (DNA): TGTGCCAGCAGTGAAGCTAGCTATAGCACAGATACGCAGTATTTT.

The chain combines TRBV7-7 with TRBJ2-7, with TRBD2 identical over 12 bases. The CDR3 consists of 15 residues. Trimming removed 5 bases from V and 1 base from J; junction bases left unmatched: 3. Germline CDR1 reads SSHAT; CDR2 reads FNYEAQ (reference sequence). The CDR3 loop is CASSLGLAGSYEQYF. CDR3 nucleotide sequence: TGTGCCAGCAGCCTCGGACTAGCGGGATCCTACGAGCAGTACTTC.